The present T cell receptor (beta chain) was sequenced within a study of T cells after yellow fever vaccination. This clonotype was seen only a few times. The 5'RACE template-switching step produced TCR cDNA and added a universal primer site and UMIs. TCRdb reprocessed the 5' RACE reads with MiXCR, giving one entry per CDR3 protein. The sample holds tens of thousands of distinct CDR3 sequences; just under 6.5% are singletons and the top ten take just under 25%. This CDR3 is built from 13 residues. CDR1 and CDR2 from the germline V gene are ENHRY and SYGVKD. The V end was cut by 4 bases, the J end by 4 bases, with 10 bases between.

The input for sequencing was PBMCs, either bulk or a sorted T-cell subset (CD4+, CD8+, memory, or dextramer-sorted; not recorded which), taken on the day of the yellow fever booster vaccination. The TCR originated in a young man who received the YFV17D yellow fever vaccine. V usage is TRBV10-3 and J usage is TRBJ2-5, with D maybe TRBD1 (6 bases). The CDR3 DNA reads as TGTGCCATCAGTGCAGGGGCAGGAGAGACCCAGTACTTC. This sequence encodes CAISAGAGETQYF.